This T cell receptor (beta chain) is from a study of T cell responses to AZD1222 COVID-19 vaccine. Broader study findings: Among the donors, most were white British and more were female, and clonal diversity was possibly underestimated.

This clone occurred once. Its antigen is not identified. Libraries were prepared by immunoSEQ multiplex PCR; TCRdb keeps only in-frame clonotypes and omits some of them. Of about 130,000 clones in the sample, roughly 87% are singletons; the top ten hold 9.5%. This CDR3 comprises 12 residues. V shed 1 base and J shed 5 bases, with 6 bases lying between them. Germline CDR1 and CDR2: SGHRS and YFSETQ. This chain joins TRBV5-1 and TRBJ2-5; D ambiguous. The sequencing used peripheral blood, collected 28 days after the second AZD1222 dose. The source of this sequence is an adult who received the AZD1222 COVID-19 vaccine. CDR3 sequence reads: CASSLYLETQYF. The CDR3 coding sequence is TGCGCCAGCAGCTTGTACCTTGAGACCCAGTACTTC. The full variable domain, with the rest looked up from reference TRBV5-1 and TRBJ2-5, is KAGVTQTPRYLIKTRGQQVTLSCSPISGHRSVSWYQQTPGQGLQFLFEYFSETQRNKGNFPGRFSGRQFSNSRSEMNVSTLELGDSALYLCASSLYLETQYFGPGTRLLVL.